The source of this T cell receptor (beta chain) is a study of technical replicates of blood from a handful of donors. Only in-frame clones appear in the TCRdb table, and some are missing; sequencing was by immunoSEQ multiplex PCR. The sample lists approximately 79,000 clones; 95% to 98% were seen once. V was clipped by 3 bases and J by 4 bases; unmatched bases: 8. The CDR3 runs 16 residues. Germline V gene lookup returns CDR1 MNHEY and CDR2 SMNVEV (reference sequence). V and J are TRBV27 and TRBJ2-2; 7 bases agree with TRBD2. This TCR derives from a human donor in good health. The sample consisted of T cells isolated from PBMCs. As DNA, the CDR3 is TGTGCCAGCAGTTTTTGGGCGGGAGTGAGCACCGGGGAGCTGTTTTTT. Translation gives CASSFWAGVSTGELFF.